The 15 T cell receptor beta chains given below trace back to one sample, sequenced in a study of beta chain features in type 1 diabetes. Expressed TCRB transcripts were sequenced, since all the RNA that had been isolated was reverse transcribed. TCRdb keeps only in-frame clones here, not all; method: immunoSEQ multiplex PCR. Of under 900,000 clones listed, 15% to 20% are singletons. Sequenced sample: naive CD4+ T cells from blood. These receptors were obtained from a young woman in good health.

The chain links TRBV7-8 to TRBJ2-7, with TRBD1 as a possible D gene (5 bases). Germline CDR1 is SGHVS and CDR2 is FQNEAQ. The CDR3 contains 14 residues. V lost 1 base and J 6 bases, leaving 13 bases between the germline ends. The CDR3 protein is CASSLDQGFGEQYF. CDR3 nucleotide sequence: TGTGCCAGCAGCTTAGACCAGGGTTTCGGCGAGCAGTACTTC. The full variable domain, rest sourced from reference TRBV7-8 and TRBJ2-7, is GAGVSQSPRYKVAKRGQDVALRCDPISGHVSLFWYQQALGQGPEFLTYFQNEAQLDKSGLPSDRFFAERPEGSVSTLKIQRTQQEDSAVYLCASSLDQGFGEQYFGPGTRLTVT.

CDR3 DNA sequence: TGTGCCAGCAGCTTGGACAGTGCATGGGAGACCCAGTACTTC. Its translation: CASSLDSAWETQYF. The V and J genes are TRBV7-2 and TRBJ2-5; perhaps TRBD1 as D (6 bases). V lost 3 bases and J lost 5, with 13 bases in between. Germline V lookup: CDR1 SGHTA, CDR2 FQGNSA. CDR3 size: 14 residues.

The chain carries TRBV7-2 and TRBJ2-7, with no clear D. CDR3 length: 11 amino acids. V lost 0 bases and J lost 5, with 2 bases in between. The V gene's germline CDR1 is SGHTA and CDR2 FQGNSA. CDR3 loop: CASSLAHEQYF. CDR3 in DNA: TGTGCCAGCAGCTTAGCTCACGAGCAGTACTTC.

This clone occurred a few times. This chain connects TRBV7-9 to TRBJ2-5, with D tentatively TRBD1 (5 bases). The last part of the DNA fits TRBJ2-7 better; the J call may be wrong. Germline loops: CDR1 SEHNR, CDR2 FQNEAQ (reference sequence). The CDR3 spans 12 residues. CDR3 nucleotide sequence: TGTGCCAGCAGCTGGCAGGGCTACGAGCAGTACTTC. Translating gives CASSWQGYEQYF.

The rearrangement uses TRBV5-4 and TRBJ1-2; TRBD1 matches at 7 bases. Germline V lookup: CDR1 SGHNT, CDR2 YYREEE (reference sequence). With 0 bases clipped from V and 3 bases from J, the junction kept 2 bases outside the gene matches. The CDR3 is 14 amino acids. This chain's CDR3 is CASSLVGTDYGYTF. In DNA, the CDR3 is TGTGCCAGCAGCTTGGTAGGGACAGACTATGGCTACACCTTC.

The V and J genes are TRBV25-1 and TRBJ2-7; a possible D gene is TRBD1 (6 bases). Germline CDR1 reads MGHDK; CDR2 reads SYGVNS. The CDR3 contains 17 residues. V was shortened by 1 base and J by 1 base, with 17 bases between the two germline ends. CDR3 sequence (DNA): TGTGCCAGCAGTGAATCCCCTCGCGCAGGGGCTTCCTACGAGCAGTACTTC. Its translation is CASSESPRAGASYEQYF.

This clone has only a few counts. This chain connects TRBV5-4 to TRBJ2-3, with D possibly TRBD1 on 6 matching bases. Looked up from germline, CDR1 is SGHNT and CDR2 is YYREEE (reference sequence). The length of the CDR3 is 14 residues. The V end was cut by 9 bases, the J end by 0 bases, with 14 bases between. CDR3 sequence reads: CATNVGGSTDTQYF. The CDR3, as DNA: TGTGCCACCAACGTAGGGGGAAGCACAGATACGCAGTATTTT.

This clone has just one count. The chain has TRBV4-1 and TRBJ1-1, with TRBD1 matching over 11 bases. The CDR3 spans 15 residues. J lost 7 bases, V lost 3 bases, and 7 bases had no gene match. Per the germline V gene, CDR1 is MGHRA and CDR2 is YSYEKL. CDR3 loop: CASSQEDRGQGEAFF. The CDR3 DNA follows: TGCGCCAGCAGCCAGGAGGACAGGGGGCAGGGTGAAGCTTTCTTT.

The gene calls are TRBV7-9 and TRBJ2-3; 9 bases align to TRBD2. The V and J ends lost 2 bases and 3 bases, in that order; junction bases with no gene match: 3. This CDR3 has 15 residues. From germline, CDR1 is SEHNR and CDR2 FQNEAQ (reference sequence). In DNA, the CDR3 is TGTGCCAGCAGCTTATTTGGACTAGCGACAGATACGCAGTATTTT. This encodes CASSLFGLATDTQYF.

V usage is TRBV28 and J usage is TRBJ2-7; the D is unclear. CDR3 length: 12 residues. V was shortened by 3 bases and J by 5 bases, with 8 bases between the two germline ends. Germline V gene lookup returns CDR1 MDHEN and CDR2 SYDVKM. This CDR3 reads CASSFGYHEQYF. Here the CDR3 DNA reads TGTGCCAGCAGTTTCGGCTACCACGAGCAGTACTTC.

V gene TRBV7-6 combines with J gene TRBJ2-1; D is uncertain. V was cut by 5 bases and J by 8 bases, with 19 bases left in between. The CDR3 has 15 amino acids. Germline V gene sequence: CDR1 SGHVS, CDR2 FNYEAQ. The CDR3 loop is CASSPMVFRADEQFF. The CDR3, as DNA: TGTGCCAGCAGCCCAATGGTTTTTAGGGCGGATGAGCAGTTCTTC.

The chain links TRBV29-1 to TRBJ1-5; 9 nucleotides line up with TRBD1. J lost 5 bases, V lost 5 bases, and 7 bases had no gene match. Germline loops: CDR1 SQVTM, CDR2 ANQGSEA. The CDR3 is made up of 14 amino acids. The CDR3 coding sequence is TGCAGCGTTAGAGGACAGGGGCCCTATCAGCCCCAGCATTTT. Protein: CSVRGQGPYQPQHF.

V and J are TRBV2 and TRBJ1-1; tentatively, D is TRBD1 (5 bases). The CDR3 has 14 residues. Germline-derived CDR1 and CDR2 are SNHLY and FYNNEI. The germline V and J ends were trimmed by 6 bases and 6 bases, with 17 bases remaining between them. CDR3 protein: CASSGTQFGAEAFF. CDR3 coding DNA: TGTGCCAGCAGCGGGACCCAGTTTGGGGCTGAAGCTTTCTTT.

This clone has only a few counts. The chain uses TRBV7-2 and TRBJ2-5, with TRBD1 identical over 9 bases. J was trimmed by 5 bases and V by 4 bases; bases with no gene match: 11. CDR3 length: 16 amino acids. The germline gives CDR1 SGHTA, CDR2 FQGNSA. CDR3 residues: CASSSNTGGAGETQYF. Written as DNA, the CDR3 is TGTGCCAGCAGCTCAAATACAGGGGGCGCCGGGGAGACCCAGTACTTC. The whole variable domain, remainder taken from reference TRBV7-2 and TRBJ2-5, is GAGVSQSPSNKVTEKGKDVELRCDPISGHTALYWYRQSLGQGLEFLIYFQGNSAPDKSGLPSDRFSAERTGGSVSTLTIQRTQQEDSAVYLCASSSNTGGAGETQYFGPGTRLLVL.

The chain recombines TRBV4-1 with TRBJ1-5; D is ambiguous. This CDR3 is 13 amino acids long. The germline CDR1 and CDR2 sequences are MGHRA and YSYEKL. V was clipped by 3 bases and J by 9 bases, with 12 bases between them. For the CDR3, the DNA is TGCGCCAGCAGCCATACTCAATCGCCGCCCCAGCATTTT. Protein product: CASSHTQSPPQHF.